This T cell receptor beta chain was identified in a study of vaccination and CD4 T cells after COVID-19. Trimming pared 5 bases from V and 4 bases from J, leaving 12 bases between. The germline gives CDR1 SGHAT, CDR2 FQNNGV. The CDR3 is 14 residues long. Worth noting for this clonotype: Its antigen remains unidentified.

Sequence data for DNA of cultured CD4+ T cells were generated by the Oncomine TCR Beta short-read assay. TCRdb passed the PCR reads through MiXCR, listing each CDR3 protein once. In the table there are 15,000 to 20,000 distinct CDR3 sequences, approximately 70% of which are singletons. The treatment: approximately nine-day PBMC culture with coronavirus spike peptide pools or control peptides (ViraFEST assay). The specimen sequenced was CD4+ T cells from blood, cultured in vitro. The chain employs TRBV11-2 and TRBJ2-4, with D possibly matching TRBD1 (6 bases). This receptor was obtained from a human donor who had recovered from COVID-19. The CDR3 sequence: CASSLRDTKNIQYF. The CDR3 DNA reads TGTGCCAGCAGCCTCCGGGACACTAAAAACATTCAGTACTTC.